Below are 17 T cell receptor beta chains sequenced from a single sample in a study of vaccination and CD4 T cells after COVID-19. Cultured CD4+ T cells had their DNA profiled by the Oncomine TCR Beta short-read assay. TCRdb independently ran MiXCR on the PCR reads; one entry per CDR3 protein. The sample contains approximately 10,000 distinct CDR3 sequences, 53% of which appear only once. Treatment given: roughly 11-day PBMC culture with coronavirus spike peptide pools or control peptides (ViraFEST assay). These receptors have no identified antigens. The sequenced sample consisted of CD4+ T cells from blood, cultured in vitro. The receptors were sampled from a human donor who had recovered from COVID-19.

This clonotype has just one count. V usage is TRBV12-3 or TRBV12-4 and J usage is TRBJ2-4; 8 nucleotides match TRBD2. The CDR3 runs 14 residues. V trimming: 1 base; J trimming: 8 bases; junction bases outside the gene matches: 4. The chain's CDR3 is CASSLGAGVYIQYF. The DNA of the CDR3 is TGTGCCAGCAGTTTAGGAGCGGGGGTTTACATTCAGTACTTC.

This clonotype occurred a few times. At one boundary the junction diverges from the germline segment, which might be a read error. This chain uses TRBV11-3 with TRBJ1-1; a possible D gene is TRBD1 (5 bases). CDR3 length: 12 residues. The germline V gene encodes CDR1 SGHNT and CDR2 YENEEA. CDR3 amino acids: CASHGANTEAFF. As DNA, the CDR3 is TGTGCCTCTCATGGGGCGAACACTGAGGCTTTCTTT.

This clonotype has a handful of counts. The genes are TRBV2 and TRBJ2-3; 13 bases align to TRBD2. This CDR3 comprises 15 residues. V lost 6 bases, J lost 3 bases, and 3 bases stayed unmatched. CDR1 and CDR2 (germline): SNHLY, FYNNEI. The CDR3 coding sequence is TGTGCCAGCAGACGACTAGCGGGAGGAACAGATACGCAGTATTTT. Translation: CASRRLAGGTDTQYF.

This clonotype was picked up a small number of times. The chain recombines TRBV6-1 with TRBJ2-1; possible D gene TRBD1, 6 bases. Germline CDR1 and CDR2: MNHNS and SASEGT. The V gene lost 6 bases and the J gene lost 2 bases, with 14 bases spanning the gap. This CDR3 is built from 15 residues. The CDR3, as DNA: TGTGCCAGCAGCAACACAGGGCTTCCCTACAATGAGCAGTTCTTC. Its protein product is CASSNTGLPYNEQFF.

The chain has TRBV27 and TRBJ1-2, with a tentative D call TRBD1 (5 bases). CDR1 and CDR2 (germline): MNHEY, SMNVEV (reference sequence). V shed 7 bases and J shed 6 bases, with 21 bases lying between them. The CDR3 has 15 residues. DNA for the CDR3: TGTGCCAGCACACTAAATTCCCGGGGGGTGGATGGCTACACCTTC. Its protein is CASTLNSRGVDGYTF.

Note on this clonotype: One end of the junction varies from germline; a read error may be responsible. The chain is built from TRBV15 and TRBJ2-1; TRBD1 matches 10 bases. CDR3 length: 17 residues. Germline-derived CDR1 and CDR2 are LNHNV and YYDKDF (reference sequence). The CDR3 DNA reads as TGTGCCACCAGCGGAGAACGTCGGGACAGGGGATTCAATGAGCAGTTCTTC. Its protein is CATSGERRDRGFNEQFF.

CDR3 sequence (DNA): TGCAGTGCTAGATCGGGACAGGGCGGTCAGCCCCAGCATTTT. Translated, it gives CSARSGQGGQPQHF. The V call is TRBV20-1, the J call TRBJ1-5; 9 bases are shared with TRBD1. There are 14 residues in the CDR3. After removal of 2 bases from V and 6 bases from J, the junction contained 5 bases not matched to a gene. Germline assignment: CDR1 DFQATT and CDR2 SNEGSKA (reference sequence).

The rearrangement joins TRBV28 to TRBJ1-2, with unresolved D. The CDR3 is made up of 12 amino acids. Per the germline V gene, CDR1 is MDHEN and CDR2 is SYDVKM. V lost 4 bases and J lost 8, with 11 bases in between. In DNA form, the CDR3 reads TGTGCCAGCAGTTCCGGCCTGGAGGGCTACACCTTC. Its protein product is CASSSGLEGYTF.

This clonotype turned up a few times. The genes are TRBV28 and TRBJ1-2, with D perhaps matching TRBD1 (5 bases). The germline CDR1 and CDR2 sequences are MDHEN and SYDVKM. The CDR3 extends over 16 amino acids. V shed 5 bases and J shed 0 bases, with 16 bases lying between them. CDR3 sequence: CASSGDLQVANYGYTF. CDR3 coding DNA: TGTGCCAGCAGTGGGGACCTTCAAGTGGCTAACTATGGCTACACCTTC.

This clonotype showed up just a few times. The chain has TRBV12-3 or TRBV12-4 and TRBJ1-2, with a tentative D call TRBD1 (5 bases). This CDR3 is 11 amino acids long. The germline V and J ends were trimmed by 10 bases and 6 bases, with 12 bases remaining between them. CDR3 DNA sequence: TGTGCCACCGGGAGGGGAAATGGCTACACCTTC. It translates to CATGRGNGYTF.

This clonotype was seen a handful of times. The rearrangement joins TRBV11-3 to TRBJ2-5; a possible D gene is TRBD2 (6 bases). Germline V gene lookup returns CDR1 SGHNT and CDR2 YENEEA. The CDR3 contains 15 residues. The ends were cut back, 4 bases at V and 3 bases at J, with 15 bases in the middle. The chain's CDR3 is CASSSMVLAKETQYF. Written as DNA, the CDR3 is TGTGCCAGCAGCTCCATGGTACTAGCCAAAGAGACCCAGTACTTC.

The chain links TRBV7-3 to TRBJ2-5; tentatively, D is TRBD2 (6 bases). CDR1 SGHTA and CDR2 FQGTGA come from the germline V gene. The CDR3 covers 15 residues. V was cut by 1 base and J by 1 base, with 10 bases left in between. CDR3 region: CASSLMGGAQETQYF. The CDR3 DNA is TGTGCCAGCAGCTTAATGGGGGGAGCCCAAGAGACCCAGTACTTC. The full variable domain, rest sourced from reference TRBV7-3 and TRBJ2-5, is GAGVSQTPSNKVTEKGKYVELRCDPISGHTALYWYRQSLGQGPEFLIYFQGTGAADDSGLPNDRFFAVRPEGSVSTLKIQRTERGDSAVYLCASSLMGGAQETQYFGPGTRLLVL.

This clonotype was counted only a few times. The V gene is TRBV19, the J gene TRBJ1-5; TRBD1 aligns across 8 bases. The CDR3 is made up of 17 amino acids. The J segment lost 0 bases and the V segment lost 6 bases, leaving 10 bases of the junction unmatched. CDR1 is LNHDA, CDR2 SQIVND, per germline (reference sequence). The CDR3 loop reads CASRGQGGLISNQPQHF. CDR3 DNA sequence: TGTGCCAGTAGAGGACAGGGAGGGTTGATTAGCAATCAGCCCCAGCATTTT.

CDR3 sequence (DNA): TGTGCCGGCTCAGGAGGGCGGGACACCGGGGAGCTGTTTTTT. Translated: CAGSGGRDTGELFF. This rearrangement joins TRBV6-2 or TRBV6-3 to TRBJ2-2, with D possibly matching TRBD2 (6 bases). CDR3 size: 14 residues. Germline CDR1 MNHEY, CDR2 SVGEGT. V was cut by 11 bases and J by 3 bases, with 16 bases left in between.

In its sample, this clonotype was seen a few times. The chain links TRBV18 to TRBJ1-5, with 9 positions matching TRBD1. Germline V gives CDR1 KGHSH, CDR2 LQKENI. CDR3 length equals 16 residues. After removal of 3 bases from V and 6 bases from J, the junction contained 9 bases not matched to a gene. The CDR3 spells CASSPTPTGGGQPQHF. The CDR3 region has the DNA TGTGCCAGCTCACCGACGCCGACAGGGGGAGGTCAGCCCCAGCATTTT.

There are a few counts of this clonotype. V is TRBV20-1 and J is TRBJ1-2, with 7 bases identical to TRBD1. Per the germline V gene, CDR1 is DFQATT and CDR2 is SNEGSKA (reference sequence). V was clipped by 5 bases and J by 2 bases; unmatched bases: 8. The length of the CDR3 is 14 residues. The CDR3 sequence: CSALRGESNYGYTF. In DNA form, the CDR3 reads TGCAGTGCTCTCAGGGGGGAATCGAACTATGGCTACACCTTC.

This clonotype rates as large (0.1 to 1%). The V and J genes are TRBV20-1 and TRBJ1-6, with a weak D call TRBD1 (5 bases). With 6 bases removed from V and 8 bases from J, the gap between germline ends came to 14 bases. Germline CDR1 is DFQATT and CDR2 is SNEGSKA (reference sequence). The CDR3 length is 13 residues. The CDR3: CSAEGPPDSPLHF. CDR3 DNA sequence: TGCAGTGCCGAGGGACCTCCGGATTCACCCCTCCACTTT.